The clone carrying this TCR beta chain appeared a few times. Its antigen is not known. The CDR3 is made up of 15 amino acids. Germline V CDR1 and CDR2: ENHRY, SYGVKD. The V end lost 7 bases, the J end lost 1 base, and 16 bases lay between the germline ends. Time point noted: newly diagnosed GD, antithyroid drugs for less than 3 months. PBMC RNA was the source of the TCR library. This sample is drawn from a study of regulatory T cells in long-lasting Graves disease. Arm-PCR of CDR3 regions and iRepertoire HTBI primers were used to build TCR beta libraries. MiXCR, run by TCRdb on the multiplex PCR reads, gives a single entry per CDR3 protein. The sample contains roughly 500,000 distinct CDR3 sequences, roughly 14% of which appear only once. Study results and caveats: Under persistent disease, TRBV28, TRBJ1-2 and TRBJ2-5 were used preferentially. Less diverse TCR repertoires were seen in persistent Graves' patients than in newly diagnosed ones.

This same sample was also taken into another study, of T cells in Graves' hyperthyroidism and ophthalmopathy. That paper states: Separating ophthalmopathy from stable hyperthyroidism was achieved by a 13 V-J model.

The sequenced sample was peripheral blood mononuclear cells (PBMCs), obtained at new diagnosis, from a patient treated with antithyroid drugs. The clonotype originates from a man younger than 40 with Graves disease. The genes are TRBV10-3 and TRBJ1-1, with TRBD1 as a possible D gene (6 bases). CDR3 sequence: CAIKAGTNSNTEAFF. The DNA for the CDR3 is TGTGCCATCAAGGCAGGGACAAATTCGAACACTGAAGCTTTCTTT.